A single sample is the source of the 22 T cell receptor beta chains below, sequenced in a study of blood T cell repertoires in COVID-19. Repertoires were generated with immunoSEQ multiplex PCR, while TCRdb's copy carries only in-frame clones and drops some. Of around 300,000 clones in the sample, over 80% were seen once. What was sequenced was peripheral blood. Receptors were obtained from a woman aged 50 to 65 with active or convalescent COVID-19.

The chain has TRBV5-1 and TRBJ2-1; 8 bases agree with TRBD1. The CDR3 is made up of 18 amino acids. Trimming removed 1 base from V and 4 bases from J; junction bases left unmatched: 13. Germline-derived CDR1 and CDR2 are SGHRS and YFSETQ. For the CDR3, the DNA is TGCGCCAGCAGCTTGCGGAGACCGACAGGGGAAATTTACAATGAGCAGTTCTTC. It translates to CASSLRRPTGEIYNEQFF.

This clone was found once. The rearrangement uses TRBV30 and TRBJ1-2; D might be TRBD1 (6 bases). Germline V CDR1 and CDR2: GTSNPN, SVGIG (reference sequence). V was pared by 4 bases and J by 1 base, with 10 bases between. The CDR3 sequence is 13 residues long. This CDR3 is CAWIPDSNYGYTF. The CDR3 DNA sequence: TGTGCCTGGATTCCGGACAGTAACTATGGCTACACCTTC.

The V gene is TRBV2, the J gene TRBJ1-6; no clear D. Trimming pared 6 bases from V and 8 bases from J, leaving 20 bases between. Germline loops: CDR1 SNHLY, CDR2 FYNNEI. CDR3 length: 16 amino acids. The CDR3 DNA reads TGTGCCAGCAGGGGAGGCACTATTCTGCTGGATTCACCCCTCCACTTT. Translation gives CASRGGTILLDSPLHF.

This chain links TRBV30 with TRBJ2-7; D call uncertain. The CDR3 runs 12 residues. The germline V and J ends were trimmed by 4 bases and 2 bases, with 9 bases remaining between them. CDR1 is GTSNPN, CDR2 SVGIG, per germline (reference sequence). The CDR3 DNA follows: TGTGCCTGGACGAGCGCCGCCTACGAGCAGTACTTC. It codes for CAWTSAAYEQYF.

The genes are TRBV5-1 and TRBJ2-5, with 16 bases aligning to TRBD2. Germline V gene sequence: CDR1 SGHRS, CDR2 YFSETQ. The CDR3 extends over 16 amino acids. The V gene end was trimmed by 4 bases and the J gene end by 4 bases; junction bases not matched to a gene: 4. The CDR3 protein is CASSTGLAGGSETQYF. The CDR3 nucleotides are TGCGCCAGCAGCACGGGACTAGCGGGAGGGTCAGAGACCCAGTACTTC.

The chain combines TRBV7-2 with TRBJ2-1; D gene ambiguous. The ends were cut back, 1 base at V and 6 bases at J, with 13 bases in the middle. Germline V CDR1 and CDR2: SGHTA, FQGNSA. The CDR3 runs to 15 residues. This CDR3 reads CASSLGLPSINEQFF. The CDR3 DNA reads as TGTGCCAGCAGCTTAGGGCTCCCGTCGATCAATGAGCAGTTCTTC.

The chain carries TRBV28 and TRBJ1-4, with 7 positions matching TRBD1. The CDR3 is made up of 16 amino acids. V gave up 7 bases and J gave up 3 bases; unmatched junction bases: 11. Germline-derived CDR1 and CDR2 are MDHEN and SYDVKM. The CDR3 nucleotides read TGTGCCAGCACCGTAAGGGGGCTTTTGGCTAATGAAAAACTGTTTTTT. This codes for CASTVRGLLANEKLFF.

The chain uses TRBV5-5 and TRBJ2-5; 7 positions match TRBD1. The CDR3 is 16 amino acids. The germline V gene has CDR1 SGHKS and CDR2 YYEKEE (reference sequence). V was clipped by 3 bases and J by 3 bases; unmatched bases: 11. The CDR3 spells CASSSVRRGREETQYF. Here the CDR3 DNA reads TGTGCCAGCAGCTCAGTACGTAGGGGGCGCGAAGAGACCCAGTACTTC.

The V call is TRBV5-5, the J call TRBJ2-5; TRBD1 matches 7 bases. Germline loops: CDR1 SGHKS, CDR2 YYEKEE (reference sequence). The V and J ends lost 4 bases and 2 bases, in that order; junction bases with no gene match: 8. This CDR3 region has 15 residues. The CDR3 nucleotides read TGTGCCAGCAGCCGGACAGGTGGGCCTCAAGAGACCCAGTACTTC. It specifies CASSRTGGPQETQYF.

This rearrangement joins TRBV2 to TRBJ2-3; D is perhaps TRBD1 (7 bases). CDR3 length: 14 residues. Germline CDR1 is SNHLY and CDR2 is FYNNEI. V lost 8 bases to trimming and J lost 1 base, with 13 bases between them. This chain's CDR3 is CASGAGTGTDTQYF. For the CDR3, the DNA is TGTGCCAGCGGGGCGGGGACAGGCACAGATACGCAGTATTTT.

CDR3 coding DNA: TGTGCCAGCTCACCACCGTCGGGGTATGAGCAGTTCTTC. This gives the protein CASSPPSGYEQFF. The rearrangement joins TRBV18 to TRBJ2-1; possibly TRBD2 for D (5 bases). V shed 0 bases and J shed 8 bases, with 8 bases lying between them. The CDR3 spans 13 residues. Germline CDR1 and CDR2: KGHSH and LQKENI. The variable domain in full, completed from reference TRBV18 and TRBJ2-1, reads NAGVMQNPRHLVRRRGQEARLRCSPMKGHSHVYWYRQLPEEGLKFMVYLQKENIIDESGMPKERFSAEFPKEGPSILRIQQVVRGDSAAYFCASSPPSGYEQFFGPGTRLTVL.

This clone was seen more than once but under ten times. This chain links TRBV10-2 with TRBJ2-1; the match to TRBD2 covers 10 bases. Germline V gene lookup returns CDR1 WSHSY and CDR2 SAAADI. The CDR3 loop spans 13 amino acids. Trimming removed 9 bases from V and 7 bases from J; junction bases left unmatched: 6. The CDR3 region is CASAGTSDNEQFF. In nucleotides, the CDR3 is TGCGCCAGTGCCGGGACTAGCGATAATGAGCAGTTCTTC.

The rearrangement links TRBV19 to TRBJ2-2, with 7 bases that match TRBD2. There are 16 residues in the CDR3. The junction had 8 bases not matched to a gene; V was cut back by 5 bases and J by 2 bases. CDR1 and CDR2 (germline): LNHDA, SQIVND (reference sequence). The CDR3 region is CASSASGGRNTGELFF. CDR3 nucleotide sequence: TGTGCCAGTAGTGCTTCGGGCGGGAGAAACACCGGGGAGCTGTTTTTT.

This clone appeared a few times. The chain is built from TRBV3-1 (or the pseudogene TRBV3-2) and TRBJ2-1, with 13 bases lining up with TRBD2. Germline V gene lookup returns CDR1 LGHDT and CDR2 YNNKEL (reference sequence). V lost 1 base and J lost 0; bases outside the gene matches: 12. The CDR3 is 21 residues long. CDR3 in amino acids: CASSQGQGLAGLTSSYNEQFF. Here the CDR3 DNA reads TGTGCCAGCAGCCAAGGGCAGGGACTAGCGGGACTTACGAGCTCCTACAATGAGCAGTTCTTC.

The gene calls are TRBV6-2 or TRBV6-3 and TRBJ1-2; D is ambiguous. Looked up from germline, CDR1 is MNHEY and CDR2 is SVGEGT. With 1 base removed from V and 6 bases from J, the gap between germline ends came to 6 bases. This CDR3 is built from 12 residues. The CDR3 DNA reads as TGTGCCAGCAGTTACTTCAGTGATGGCTACACCTTC. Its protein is CASSYFSDGYTF.

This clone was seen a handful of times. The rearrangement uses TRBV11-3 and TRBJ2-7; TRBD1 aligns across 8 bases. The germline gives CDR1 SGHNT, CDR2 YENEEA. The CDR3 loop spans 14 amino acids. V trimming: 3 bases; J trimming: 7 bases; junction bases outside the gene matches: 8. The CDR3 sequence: CASSLRQGAGEQYF. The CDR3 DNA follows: TGTGCCAGCAGCTTGCGGCAGGGGGCGGGGGAGCAGTACTTC.

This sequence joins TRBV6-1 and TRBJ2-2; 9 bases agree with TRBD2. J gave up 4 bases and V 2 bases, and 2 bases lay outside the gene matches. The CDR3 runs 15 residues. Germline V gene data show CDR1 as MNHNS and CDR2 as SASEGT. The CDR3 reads CASSESSGTTGELFF. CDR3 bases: TGTGCCAGCAGTGAATCTAGCGGGACCACCGGGGAGCTGTTTTTT.

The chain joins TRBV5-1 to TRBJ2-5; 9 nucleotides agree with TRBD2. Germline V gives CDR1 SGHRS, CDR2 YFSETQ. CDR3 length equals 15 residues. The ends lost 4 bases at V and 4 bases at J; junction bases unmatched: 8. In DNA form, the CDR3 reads TGCGCCAGCAGCATTTCGGGACTAGCAGGAGAGACCCAGTACTTC. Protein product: CASSISGLAGETQYF.

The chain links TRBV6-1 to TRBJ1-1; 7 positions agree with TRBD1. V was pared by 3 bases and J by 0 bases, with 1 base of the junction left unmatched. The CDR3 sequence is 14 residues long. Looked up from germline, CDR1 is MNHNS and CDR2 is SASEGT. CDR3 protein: CASSETGLNTEAFF. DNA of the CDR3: TGTGCCAGCAGTGAGACAGGGTTGAACACTGAAGCTTTCTTT.

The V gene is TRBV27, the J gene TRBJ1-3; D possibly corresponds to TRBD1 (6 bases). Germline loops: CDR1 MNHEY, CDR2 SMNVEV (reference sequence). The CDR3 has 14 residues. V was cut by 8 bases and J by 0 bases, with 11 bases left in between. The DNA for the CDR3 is TGTGCCAGCCGACAGGTATCCTCTGGAAACACCATATATTTT. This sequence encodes CASRQVSSGNTIYF.

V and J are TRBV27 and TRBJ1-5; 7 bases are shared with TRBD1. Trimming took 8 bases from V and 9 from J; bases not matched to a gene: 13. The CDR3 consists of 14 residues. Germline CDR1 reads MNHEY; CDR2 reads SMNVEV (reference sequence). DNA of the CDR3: TGTGCCAGCCGGCTGGGGACAGAGGTTGGGCCCCAGCATTTT. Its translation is CASRLGTEVGPQHF.

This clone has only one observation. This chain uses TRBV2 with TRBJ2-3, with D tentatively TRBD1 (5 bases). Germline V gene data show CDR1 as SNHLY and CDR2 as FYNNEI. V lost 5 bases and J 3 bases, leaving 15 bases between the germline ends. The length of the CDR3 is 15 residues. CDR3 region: CASSKSRVGTDTQYF. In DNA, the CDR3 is TGTGCCAGCAGTAAATCCAGGGTGGGGACAGATACGCAGTATTTT.